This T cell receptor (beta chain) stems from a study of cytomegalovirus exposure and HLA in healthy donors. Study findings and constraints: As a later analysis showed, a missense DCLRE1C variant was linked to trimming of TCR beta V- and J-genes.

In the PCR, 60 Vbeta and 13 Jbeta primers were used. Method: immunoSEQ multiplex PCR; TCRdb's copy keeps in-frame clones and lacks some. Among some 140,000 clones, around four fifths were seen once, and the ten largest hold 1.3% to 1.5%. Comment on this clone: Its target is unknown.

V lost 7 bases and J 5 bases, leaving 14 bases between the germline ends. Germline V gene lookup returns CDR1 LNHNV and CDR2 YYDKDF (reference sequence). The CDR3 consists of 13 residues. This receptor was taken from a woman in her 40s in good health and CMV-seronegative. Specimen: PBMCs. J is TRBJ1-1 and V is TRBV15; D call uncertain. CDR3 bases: TGTGCCACCATCCACCCCTCCAGGACTGAAGCTTTCTTT. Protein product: CATIHPSRTEAFF.